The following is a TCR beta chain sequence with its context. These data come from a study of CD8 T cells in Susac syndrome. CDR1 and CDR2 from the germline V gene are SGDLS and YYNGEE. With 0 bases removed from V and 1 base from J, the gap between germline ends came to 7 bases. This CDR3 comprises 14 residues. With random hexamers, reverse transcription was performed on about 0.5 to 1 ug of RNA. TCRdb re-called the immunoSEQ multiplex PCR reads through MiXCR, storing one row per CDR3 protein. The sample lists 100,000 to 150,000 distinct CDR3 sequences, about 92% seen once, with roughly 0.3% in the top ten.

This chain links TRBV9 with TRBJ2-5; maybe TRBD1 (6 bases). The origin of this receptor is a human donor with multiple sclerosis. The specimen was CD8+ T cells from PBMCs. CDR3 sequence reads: CASSVADSQETQYF. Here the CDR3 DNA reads TGTGCCAGCAGCGTAGCGGACAGCCAAGAGACCCAGTACTTC.